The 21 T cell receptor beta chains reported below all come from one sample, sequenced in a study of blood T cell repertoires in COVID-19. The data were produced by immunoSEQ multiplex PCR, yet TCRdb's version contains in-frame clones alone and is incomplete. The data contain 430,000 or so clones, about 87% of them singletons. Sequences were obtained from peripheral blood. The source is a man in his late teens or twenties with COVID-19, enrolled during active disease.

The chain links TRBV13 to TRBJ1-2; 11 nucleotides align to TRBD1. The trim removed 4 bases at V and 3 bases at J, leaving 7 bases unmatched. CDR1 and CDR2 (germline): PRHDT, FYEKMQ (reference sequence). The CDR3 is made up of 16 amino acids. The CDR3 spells CASSWDRGSGDYGYTF. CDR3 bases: TGTGCCAGCAGCTGGGACAGGGGGTCTGGGGACTATGGCTACACCTTC.

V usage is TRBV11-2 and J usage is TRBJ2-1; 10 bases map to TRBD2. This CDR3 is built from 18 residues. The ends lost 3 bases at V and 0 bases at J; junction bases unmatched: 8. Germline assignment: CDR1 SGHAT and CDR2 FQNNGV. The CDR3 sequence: CASSLGASGGLSYNEQFF. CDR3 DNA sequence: TGTGCCAGCAGCTTGGGGGCTAGCGGGGGCCTCTCCTACAATGAGCAGTTCTTC.

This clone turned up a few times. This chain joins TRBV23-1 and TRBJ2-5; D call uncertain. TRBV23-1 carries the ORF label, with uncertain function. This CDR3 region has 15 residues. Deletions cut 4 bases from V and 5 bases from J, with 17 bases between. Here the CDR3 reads CASSPQSLALETQYF. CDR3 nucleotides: TGCGCCAGCAGTCCTCAATCGTTGGCTCTTGAGACCCAGTACTTC.

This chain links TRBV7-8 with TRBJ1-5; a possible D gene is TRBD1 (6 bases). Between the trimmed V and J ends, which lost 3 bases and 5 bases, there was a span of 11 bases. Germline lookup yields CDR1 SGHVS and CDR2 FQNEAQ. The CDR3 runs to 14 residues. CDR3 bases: TGTGCCAGCAGCTTTTCGTCAGGGGATCAGCCCCAGCATTTT. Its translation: CASSFSSGDQPQHF.

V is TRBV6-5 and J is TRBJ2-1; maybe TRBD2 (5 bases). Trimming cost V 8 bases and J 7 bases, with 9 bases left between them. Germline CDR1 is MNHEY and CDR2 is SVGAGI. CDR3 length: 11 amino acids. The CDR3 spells CASPRGNEQFF. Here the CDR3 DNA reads TGTGCCAGCCCTCGAGGGAATGAGCAGTTCTTC.

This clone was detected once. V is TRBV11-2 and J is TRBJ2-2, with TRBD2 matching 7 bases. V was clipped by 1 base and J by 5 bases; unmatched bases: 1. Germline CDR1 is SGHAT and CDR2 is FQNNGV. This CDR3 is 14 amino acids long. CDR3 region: CASSLGAGTGELFF. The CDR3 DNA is TGTGCCAGCAGCTTAGGAGCGGGAACCGGGGAGCTGTTTTTT.

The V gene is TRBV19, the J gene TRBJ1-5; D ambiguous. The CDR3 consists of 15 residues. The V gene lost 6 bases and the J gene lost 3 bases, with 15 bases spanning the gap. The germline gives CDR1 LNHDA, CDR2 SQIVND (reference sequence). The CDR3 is CASSSSTASNQPQHF. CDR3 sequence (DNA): TGTGCCAGTAGCTCTAGTACGGCTTCCAATCAGCCCCAGCATTTT.

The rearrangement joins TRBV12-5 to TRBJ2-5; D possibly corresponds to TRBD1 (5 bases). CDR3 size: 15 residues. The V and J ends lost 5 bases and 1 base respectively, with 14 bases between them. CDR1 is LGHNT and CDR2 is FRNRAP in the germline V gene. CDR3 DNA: TGTGCTAGTGGTGACCCTACAGGTCCCCAAGAGACCCAGTACTTC. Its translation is CASGDPTGPQETQYF.

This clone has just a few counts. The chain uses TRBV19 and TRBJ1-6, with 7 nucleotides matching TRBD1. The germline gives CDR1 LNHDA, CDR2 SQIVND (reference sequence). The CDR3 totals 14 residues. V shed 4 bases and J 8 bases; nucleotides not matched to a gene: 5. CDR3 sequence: CASSTQGIYSPLHF. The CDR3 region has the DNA TGTGCCAGTAGTACACAGGGGATTTATTCACCCCTCCACTTT.

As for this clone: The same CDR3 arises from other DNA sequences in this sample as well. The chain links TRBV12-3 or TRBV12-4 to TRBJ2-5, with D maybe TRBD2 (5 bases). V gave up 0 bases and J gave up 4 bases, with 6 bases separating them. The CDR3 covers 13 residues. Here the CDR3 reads CASSLAGRETQYF. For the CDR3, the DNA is TGTGCCAGCAGTTTAGCAGGGAGAGAGACCCAGTACTTC.

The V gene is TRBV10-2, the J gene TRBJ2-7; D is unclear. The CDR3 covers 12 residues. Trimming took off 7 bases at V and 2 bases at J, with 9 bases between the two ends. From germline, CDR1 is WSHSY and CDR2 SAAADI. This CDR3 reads CASMSRTYEQYF. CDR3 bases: TGCGCCAGCATGTCCCGTACCTACGAGCAGTACTTC.

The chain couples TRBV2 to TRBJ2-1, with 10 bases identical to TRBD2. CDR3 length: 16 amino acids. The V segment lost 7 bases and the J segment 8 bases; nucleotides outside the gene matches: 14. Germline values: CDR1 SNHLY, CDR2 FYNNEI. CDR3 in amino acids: CASKAASSGSPHEQFF. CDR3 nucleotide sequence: TGTGCCAGCAAGGCGGCATCTAGCGGGAGTCCCCATGAGCAGTTCTTC.

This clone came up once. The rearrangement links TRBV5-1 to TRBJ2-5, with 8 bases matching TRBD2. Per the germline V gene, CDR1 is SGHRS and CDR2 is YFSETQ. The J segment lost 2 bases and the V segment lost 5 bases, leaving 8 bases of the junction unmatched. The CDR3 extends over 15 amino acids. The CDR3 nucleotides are TGCGCCAGCAGGCGGGAGCGGGGGTTTCAAGAGACCCAGTACTTC. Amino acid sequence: CASRRERGFQETQYF.

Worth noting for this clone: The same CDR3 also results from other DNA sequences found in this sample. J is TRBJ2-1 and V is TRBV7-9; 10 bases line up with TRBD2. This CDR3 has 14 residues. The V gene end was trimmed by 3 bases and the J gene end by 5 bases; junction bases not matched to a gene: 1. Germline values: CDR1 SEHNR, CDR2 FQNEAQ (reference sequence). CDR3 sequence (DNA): TGTGCCAGCAGCTTTCTAGCGGGGGACAATGAGCAGTTCTTC. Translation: CASSFLAGDNEQFF.

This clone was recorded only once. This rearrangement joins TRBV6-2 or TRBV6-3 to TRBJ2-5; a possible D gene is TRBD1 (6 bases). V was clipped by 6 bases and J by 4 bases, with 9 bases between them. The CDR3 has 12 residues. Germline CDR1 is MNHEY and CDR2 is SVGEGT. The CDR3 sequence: CASSQGGETQYF. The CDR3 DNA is TGTGCCAGCAGCCAAGGGGGAGAGACCCAGTACTTC.

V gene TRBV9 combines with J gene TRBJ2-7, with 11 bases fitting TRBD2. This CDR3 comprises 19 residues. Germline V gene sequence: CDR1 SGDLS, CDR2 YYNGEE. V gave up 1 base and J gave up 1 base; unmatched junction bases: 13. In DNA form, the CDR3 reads TGTGCCAGCAGCGTAACCGGGACTAGCGGTCGGGGAGAATCCTACGAGCAGTACTTC. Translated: CASSVTGTSGRGESYEQYF.

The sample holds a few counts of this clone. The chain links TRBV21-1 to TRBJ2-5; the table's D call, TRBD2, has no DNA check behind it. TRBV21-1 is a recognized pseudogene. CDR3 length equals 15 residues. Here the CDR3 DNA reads TGTGCCAGCCGGACTAGCGGGGGGAACCAAGAGACCCAGTACTTC. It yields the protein CASRTSGGNQETQYF.

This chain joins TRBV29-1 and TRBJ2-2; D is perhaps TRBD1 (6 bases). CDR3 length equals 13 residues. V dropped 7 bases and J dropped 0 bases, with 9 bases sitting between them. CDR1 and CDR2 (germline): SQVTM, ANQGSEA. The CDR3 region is CSARTANTGELFF. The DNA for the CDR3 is TGCAGCGCGAGGACAGCGAACACCGGGGAGCTGTTTTTT.

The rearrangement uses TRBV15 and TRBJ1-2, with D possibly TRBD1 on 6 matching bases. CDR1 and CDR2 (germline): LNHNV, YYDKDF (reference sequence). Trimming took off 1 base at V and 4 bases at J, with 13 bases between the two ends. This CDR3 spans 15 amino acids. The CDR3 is CATSRARGGAYGYTF. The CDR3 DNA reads TGTGCCACCAGCAGAGCGAGGGGGGGTGCCTATGGCTACACCTTC.

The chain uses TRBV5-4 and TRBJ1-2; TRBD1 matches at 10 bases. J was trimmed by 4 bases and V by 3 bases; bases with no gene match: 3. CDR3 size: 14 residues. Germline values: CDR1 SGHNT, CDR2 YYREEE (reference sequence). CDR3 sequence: CASSSDRGPYGYTF. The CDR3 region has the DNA TGTGCCAGCAGCTCCGACAGGGGGCCCTATGGCTACACCTTC.

DNA of the CDR3: TGTGCCAGCAGCTTGTTGAAGGGGCTAGCGGGGGATGAGCAGTTCTTC. This codes for CASSLLKGLAGDEQFF. The chain carries TRBV5-4 and TRBJ2-1; 10 bases are shared with TRBD2. Germline V gives CDR1 SGHNT, CDR2 YYREEE (reference sequence). The CDR3 covers 16 residues. V lost 1 base, J lost 8 bases, and 9 bases stayed unmatched.